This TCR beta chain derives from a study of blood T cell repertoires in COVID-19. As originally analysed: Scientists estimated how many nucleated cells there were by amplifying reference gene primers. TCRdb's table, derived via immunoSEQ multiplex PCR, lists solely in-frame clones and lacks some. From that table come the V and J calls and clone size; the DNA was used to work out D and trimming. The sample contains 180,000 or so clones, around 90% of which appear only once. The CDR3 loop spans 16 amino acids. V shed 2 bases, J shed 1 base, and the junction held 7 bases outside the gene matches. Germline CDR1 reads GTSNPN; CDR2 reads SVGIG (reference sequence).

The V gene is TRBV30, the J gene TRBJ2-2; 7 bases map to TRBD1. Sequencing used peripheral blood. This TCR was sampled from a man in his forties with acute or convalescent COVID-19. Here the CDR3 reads CAWSRTRTGNTGELFF. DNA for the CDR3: TGTGCCTGGAGTCGGACTCGGACAGGGAACACCGGGGAGCTGTTTTTT.